This TCR beta chain stems from a study of cytomegalovirus exposure and HLA in healthy donors. Study background: Of 398 genotyped donors, 81% clustered with self-reported Caucasian donors.

The CDR3 loop spans 13 amino acids. Between the trimmed V and J ends, which lost 2 bases and 4 bases, there was a span of 8 bases. The V gene's germline CDR1 is PRHDT and CDR2 FYEKMQ (reference sequence). This clone was detected only a few times. Its cognate antigen is unknown. Study results and limitations: Later analysis associated a missense DCLRE1C variant with TCR beta V- and J-gene trimming.

The PCR employed 60 Vbeta primers together with 13 Jbeta primers. Original processing methods: The authors later counted roughly 79 million unique TCR beta chains, roughly 10 million of them shared. Some clones are missing from TCRdb's copy, which holds only in-frame ones; the method was immunoSEQ multiplex PCR. The D gene and trimming were derived from the DNA, and the V and J assignments and clone size from that table. This table has 150,000 to 200,000 clones, 70% to 90% appearing once. The V gene is TRBV13, the J gene TRBJ1-2; no reliable D call. The source material was PBMCs. The TCR sequence derives from a man between 18 and 29 years old in good health and CMV-seropositive. The CDR3 loop is CASSLSAAYGYTF. The DNA for the CDR3 is TGTGCCAGCAGCTTAAGTGCGGCCTATGGCTACACCTTC.